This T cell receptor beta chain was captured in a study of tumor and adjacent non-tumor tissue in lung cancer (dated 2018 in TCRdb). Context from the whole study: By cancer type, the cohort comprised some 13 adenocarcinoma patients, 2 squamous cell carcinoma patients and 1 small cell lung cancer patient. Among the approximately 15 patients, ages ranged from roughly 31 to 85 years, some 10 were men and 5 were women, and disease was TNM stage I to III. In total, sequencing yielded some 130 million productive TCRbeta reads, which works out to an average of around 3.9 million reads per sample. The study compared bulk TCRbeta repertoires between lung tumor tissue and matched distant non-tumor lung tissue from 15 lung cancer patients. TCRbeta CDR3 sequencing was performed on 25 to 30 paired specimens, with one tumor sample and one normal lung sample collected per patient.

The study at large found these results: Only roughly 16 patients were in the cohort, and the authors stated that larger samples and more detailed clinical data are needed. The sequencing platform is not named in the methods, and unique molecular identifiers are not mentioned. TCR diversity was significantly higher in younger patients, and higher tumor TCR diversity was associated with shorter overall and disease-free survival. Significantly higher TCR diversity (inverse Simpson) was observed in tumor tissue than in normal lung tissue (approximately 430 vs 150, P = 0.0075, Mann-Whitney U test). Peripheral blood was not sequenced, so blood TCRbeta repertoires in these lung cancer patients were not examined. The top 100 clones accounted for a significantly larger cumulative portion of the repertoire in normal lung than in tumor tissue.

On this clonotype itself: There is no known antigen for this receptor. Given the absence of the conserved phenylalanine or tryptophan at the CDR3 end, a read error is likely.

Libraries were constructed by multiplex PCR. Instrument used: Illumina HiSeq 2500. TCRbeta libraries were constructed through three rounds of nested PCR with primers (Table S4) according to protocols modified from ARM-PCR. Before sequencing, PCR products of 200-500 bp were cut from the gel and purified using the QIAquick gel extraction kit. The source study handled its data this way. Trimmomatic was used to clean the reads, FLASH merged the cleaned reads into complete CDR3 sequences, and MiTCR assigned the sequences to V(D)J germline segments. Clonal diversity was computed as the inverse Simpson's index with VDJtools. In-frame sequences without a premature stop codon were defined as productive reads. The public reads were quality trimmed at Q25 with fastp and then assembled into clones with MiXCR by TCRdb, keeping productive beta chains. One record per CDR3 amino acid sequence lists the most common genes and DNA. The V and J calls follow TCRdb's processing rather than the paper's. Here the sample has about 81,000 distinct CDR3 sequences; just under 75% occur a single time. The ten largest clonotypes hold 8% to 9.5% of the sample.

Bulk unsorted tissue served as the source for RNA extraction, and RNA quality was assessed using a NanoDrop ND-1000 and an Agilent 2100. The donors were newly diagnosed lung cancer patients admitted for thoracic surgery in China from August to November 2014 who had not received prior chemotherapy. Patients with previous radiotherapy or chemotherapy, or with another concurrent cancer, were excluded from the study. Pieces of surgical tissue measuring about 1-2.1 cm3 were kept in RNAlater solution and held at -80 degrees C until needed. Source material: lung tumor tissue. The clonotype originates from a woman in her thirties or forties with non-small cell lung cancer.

The sequence in DNA is TGTGCTAGCAATTTCACCTCGACAGGGATTGAAGCTTTCATT. This gives the protein CASNFTSTGIEAFI. The rearrangement joined TRBV12-3 or TRBV12-4 to TRBJ1-1; TRBD1 matches 7 bases in the middle. Both ends counted, the CDR3 spans 14 residues. The entry retains the CDR3 DNA only, 42 bases that are in frame from base 1.